Presented here are 21 T cell receptor beta chains from one specimen sequenced in a study of T-cell reconstitution after alpha-beta-depleted transplantation in children. Construction of the TCRbeta library involved unique molecular identifiers. TCRdb re-derived calls from the PCR reads in MiXCR, one entry per CDR3 protein. This table holds over 450,000 distinct CDR3 sequences, over 9.5% found once. Material: PBMCs, obtained before TCRalphabeta/CD19-depleted stem cell transplant. These receptors originate from a child under 10 years old with inherited bone marrow failure, due to receive a stem cell transplant.

This clonotype was counted many times. The genes are TRBV28 and TRBJ2-4; D gene unclear. Trimming stripped 7 bases from V and 7 bases from J, with 14 bases between. CDR3 size: 13 residues. Germline V gene data show CDR1 as MDHEN and CDR2 as SYDVKM. The DNA for the CDR3 is TGTGCCAGCACCACGGACCCATATAACATTCAGTACTTC. The encoded protein is CASTTDPYNIQYF.

This chain joins TRBV20-1 and TRBJ2-3; perhaps D is TRBD1 or TRBD2 (5 bases each). Germline values: CDR1 DFQATT, CDR2 SNEGSKA (reference sequence). V lost 3 bases and J lost 6, with 13 bases in between. This CDR3 comprises 13 residues. The CDR3 protein is CSARGTRADTQYF. The CDR3 region has the DNA TGCAGTGCTAGGGGGACGAGGGCGGATACGCAGTATTTT.

At least ten counts were recorded for this clonotype. This sequence joins TRBV29-1 and TRBJ2-7; D possibly uses TRBD1 or TRBD2 (5 bases each). This CDR3 region has 11 residues. The germline V gene encodes CDR1 SQVTM and CDR2 ANQGSEA. V was pared by 4 bases and J by 6 bases, with 10 bases between. This chain's CDR3 is CSVGDLTEQYF. The CDR3 nucleotides are TGCAGCGTTGGGGACCTTACCGAGCAGTACTTC.

In its sample, this clonotype was seen many times. This chain connects TRBV10-3 to TRBJ2-1; TRBD2 matches 7 bases. J gave up 9 bases and V 6 bases, and 11 bases lay outside the gene matches. The CDR3 consists of 14 residues. Per the germline V gene, CDR1 is ENHRY and CDR2 is SYGVKD. The DNA for the CDR3 is TGTGCCATCAGATCAGTATCGACGGGGGGTGAGCAGTTCTTC. It encodes CAIRSVSTGGEQFF.

This clonotype was picked up many times. CDR3 sequence reads: CASSSRTSGYEQYF. In nucleotides, the CDR3 is TGTGCCAGCAGCTCCCGGACTTCTGGCTACGAGCAGTACTTC. The chain links TRBV7-9 to TRBJ2-7; D possibly corresponds to TRBD2 (5 bases). This CDR3 is 14 amino acids long. Germline assignment: CDR1 SEHNR and CDR2 FQNEAQ (reference sequence). Trimming shortened V by 4 bases and J by 3 bases, and 13 bases separated the two germline ends.

This clonotype was seen at least ten times. The V and J genes are TRBV7-2 and TRBJ1-1; no clear D gene. Germline lookup yields CDR1 SGHTA and CDR2 FQGNSA. The CDR3 has 15 residues. V lost 0 bases and J 5 bases, leaving 13 bases between the germline ends. The CDR3 nucleotides read TGTGCCAGCAGCTTAGCGGGGTCAGGATGGACTGAAGCTTTCTTT. Translating gives CASSLAGSGWTEAFF.

CDR3 coding DNA: TGTGCCAGCACTCCACCCCAGGACTTCTTCCTCTACGAGCAGTACTTC. As protein: CASTPPQDFFLYEQYF. V is TRBV6-5 and J is TRBJ2-7; possible D gene TRBD2, 5 bases. The CDR3 length is 16 residues. CDR1 and CDR2 from the germline V gene are MNHEY and SVGAGI. Trimming cost V 7 bases and J 3 bases, with 22 bases left between them.

Ten or more counts support this clonotype. This chain connects TRBV28 to TRBJ1-4; TRBD1 is a possible D gene (6 bases). With 3 bases removed from V and 10 bases from J, the gap between germline ends came to 15 bases. The CDR3 loop spans 14 amino acids. The germline V gene has CDR1 MDHEN and CDR2 SYDVKM. The CDR3 loop is CASSLDSPLGKLFF. The CDR3 DNA sequence: TGTGCCAGCAGTTTGGACAGCCCATTGGGAAAACTGTTTTTT.

This clonotype came up many times. The V gene is TRBV6-2 or TRBV6-3, the J gene TRBJ2-2, with TRBD1 matching over 7 bases. The CDR3 is 16 amino acids. In germline, CDR1 is MNHEY, CDR2 SVGEGT. Trimming took 2 bases from V and 2 from J; bases not matched to a gene: 5. The chain's CDR3 is CASSYARGINTGELFF. CDR3 DNA: TGTGCCAGCAGTTACGCCAGGGGGATTAACACCGGGGAGCTGTTTTTT.

This clonotype showed up many times. The J gene is TRBJ2-2, the V gene TRBV6-5, with D perhaps matching TRBD1 (5 bases). The V and J ends lost 4 bases and 4 bases respectively, with 7 bases between them. CDR3 size: 13 residues. Germline CDR1 is MNHEY and CDR2 is SVGAGI. The CDR3 coding sequence is TGTGCCAGCAGTTCAGGGATCACCGGGGAGCTGTTTTTT. Protein product: CASSSGITGELFF.

Only a few counts were recorded for this clonotype. The chain joins TRBV10-3 to TRBJ2-7; TRBD2 is a possible D gene (6 bases). The CDR3 length is 13 residues. Germline lookup yields CDR1 ENHRY and CDR2 SYGVKD. V gave up 10 bases and J gave up 4 bases, with 17 bases separating them. DNA of the CDR3: TGTGCCACCTTAGCGGAGCCCCCGTACGAGCAGTACTTC. Translated: CATLAEPPYEQYF.

A few counts support this clonotype. This chain joins TRBV5-5 and TRBJ1-2; 9 bases match TRBD1. The CDR3 spans 14 residues. With V trimmed by 6 bases and J by 0 bases, 3 bases remained unmatched. The germline V gene encodes CDR1 SGHKS and CDR2 YYEKEE (reference sequence). The CDR3 sequence is CASKTGGSNYGYTF. In DNA, the CDR3 is TGTGCCAGCAAAACAGGGGGCTCTAACTATGGCTACACCTTC.

This clonotype was seen many times. The chain has TRBV7-8 and TRBJ1-1; D ambiguous. In germline, CDR1 is SGHVS, CDR2 FQNEAQ. V lost 6 bases to trimming and J lost 1 base, with 15 bases between them. CDR3 length equals 15 residues. The CDR3 DNA is TGTGCCAGCAGGACACTTATGGGGTCGAACACTGAAGCTTTCTTT. As protein: CASRTLMGSNTEAFF.

The table lists this clonotype with many counts. V usage is TRBV4-3 and J usage is TRBJ2-1; D uncertain. In germline, CDR1 is LGHNA, CDR2 YSLEER. The CDR3 sequence is 14 residues long. Trimming shortened V by 4 bases and J by 10 bases, and 17 bases separated the two germline ends. The CDR3 loop reads CASSPGRLWMEQFF. The CDR3 nucleotides are TGCGCCAGCAGCCCCGGGCGTTTGTGGATGGAGCAGTTCTTC.

In its sample, this clonotype was seen many times. The gene calls are TRBV4-1 and TRBJ2-2; 12 bases map to TRBD2. V dropped 3 bases and J dropped 5; count of bases not matched to a gene: 7. Germline assignment: CDR1 MGHRA and CDR2 YSYEKL. The CDR3 runs 17 residues. The DNA for the CDR3 is TGCGCCAGCAGCCACCCTAGCGGGAGGGCCGGGACCGGGGAGCTGTTTTTT. Translated: CASSHPSGRAGTGELFF.

This clonotype showed up many times. This chain links TRBV5-1 with TRBJ2-1; 7 positions agree with TRBD1. Losses at the gene ends were 0 bases for V and 3 bases for J; bases not matched to a gene: 3. The CDR3 extends over 15 amino acids. CDR1 and CDR2 (germline): SGHRS, YFSETQ. The CDR3 here is CASSLGQGIYNEQFF. CDR3 DNA: TGCGCCAGCAGCTTGGGACAGGGAATCTACAATGAGCAGTTCTTC.

Ten or more counts support this clonotype. V and J are TRBV7-9 and TRBJ1-5; D is unclear. V was cut by 5 bases and J by 1 base, with 18 bases left in between. The CDR3 spans 17 residues. In germline, CDR1 is SEHNR, CDR2 FQNEAQ (reference sequence). CDR3 loop: CASSNPPDKGSNQPQHF. CDR3 nucleotides: TGTGCCAGCAGCAACCCGCCCGATAAGGGAAGCAATCAGCCCCAGCATTTT.

The rearrangement uses TRBV5-1 and TRBJ1-6, with a possible D match to TRBD1 (5 bases). The CDR3 runs to 14 residues. Looked up from germline, CDR1 is SGHRS and CDR2 is YFSETQ. Trimming pared 4 bases from V and 10 bases from J, leaving 15 bases between. CDR3 loop: CASSPEPWDSPLHF. In DNA, the CDR3 is TGCGCCAGCAGCCCGGAACCCTGGGACTCACCCCTCCACTTT.

This clonotype was observed at least ten times. The genes are TRBV20-1 and TRBJ2-3; 11 nucleotides align to TRBD2. The CDR3 length is 16 residues. Germline CDR1 is DFQATT and CDR2 is SNEGSKA (reference sequence). V was pared by 6 bases and J by 2 bases, with 10 bases of the junction left unmatched. The CDR3 sequence: CSAQLILAGATDTQYF. CDR3 coding DNA: TGCAGTGCCCAACTCATACTAGCGGGAGCCACAGATACGCAGTATTTT.

This clonotype was observed at least ten times. The CDR3 protein is CASSNSSGFSYEQYF. As DNA, the CDR3 is TGTGCCAGCAGCAACTCTAGCGGGTTCTCCTACGAGCAGTACTTC. The chain is built from TRBV21-1 and TRBJ2-7; the D segment call TRBD2 is taken from the table without a DNA check. TRBV21-1 is assigned pseudogene status. This CDR3 region has 15 residues.

This clonotype was detected many times. The chain links TRBV20-1 to TRBJ2-7; D not certain. The CDR3 is 14 residues long. V gave up 2 bases and J gave up 2 bases, with 13 bases separating them. Germline lookup yields CDR1 DFQATT and CDR2 SNEGSKA (reference sequence). CDR3 DNA: TGCAGTGCTAGAATCCGGAATAAGGCCTACGAGCAGTACTTC. Its protein product is CSARIRNKAYEQYF.